This T cell receptor beta chain was retrieved from a study of T cell responses to AZD1222 COVID-19 vaccine. Germline CDR1 and CDR2: SNHLY and FYNNEI. CDR3 length equals 18 residues. Unmatched junction bases numbered 17, after V lost 8 bases and J lost 4 bases. The repertoire was sequenced with immunoSEQ multiplex PCR; TCRdb's copy has only in-frame clones and lacks some. The data show 98,000 or so clones, about 88% seen once. This sequence joins TRBV2 and TRBJ2-6; the match to TRBD2 covers 7 bases. The material was peripheral blood, obtained on day 0 of AZD1222 vaccination. This clonotype was sampled from an adult in good health. CDR3 bases: TGTGCCAGCCACCGGGGGAGGGGCGTTGGAGGAGGGGCCAACGTCCTGACTTTC. It translates to CASHRGRGVGGGANVLTF. The full variable domain, completed using reference TRBV2 and TRBJ2-6, is EPEVTQTPSHQVTQMGQEVILRCVPISNHLYFYWYRQILGQKVEFLVSFYNNEISEKSEIFDDQFSVERPDGSNFTLKIRSTKLEDSAMYFCASHRGRGVGGGANVLTFGAGSRLTVL.